The entry below gives a single TCR beta chain sequence along with its context. This clonotype was seen a few times. Which antigen it targets is not known. Base qualities are not at hand, and no much larger clone is one base apart. Here V drops 0 bases and J drops 4 bases, and the junction holds 16 bases not matched to any gene. From the cysteine through the phenylalanine, the CDR3 covers 19 amino acids. Only the CDR3 portion is preserved as DNA: 57 bases, with reading frame beginning at the first base. The germline V gene encodes CDR1 SGHAT and CDR2 FQNNGV. Ficoll-Paque density gradient centrifugation was used to isolate PBMCs. This sample stems from a study of T-cell memory formation after mild COVID-19 (dated by TCRdb to about 2021). General notes on the study: Most TCR sequence clusters were specific to one of the two donors. Longitudinal TCRalpha and TCRbeta repertoire sequencing tracked T-cell clones expanding and contracting after mild COVID-19 in two donors. The cohort was made up of two young adult volunteers, one female and one male, who were previously healthy. Overall study results and their limits: Some responding clones were found in pre-infection memory, which suggests that pre-existing cross-reactive memory T cells took part in the SARS-CoV-2 response. SARS-CoV-2 specificity of the second-wave clones peaking on day 37 was not confirmed. Contracting CD4+ clones turned up mainly in the CM and EM memory subsets, whereas EMRA was where CD8+ clones were enriched. Clones that contracted from day 15 to 85 showed balanced CD4/CD8 phenotypes, whereas a second wave of clones that expanded from day 15 to 37 leaned towards CD4+. The study covered only a couple of mild cases, and larger cohorts including severe cases with pre-infection samples were considered necessary.

This sample was sequenced with an Illumina NovaSeq 6000. cDNA libraries for TCRalpha and TCRbeta were prepared by 5'RACE using constant-segment primers, with sample barcodes and unique molecular identifiers added. RNA was extracted from every sample with Trizol reagent. The libraries were amplified in two PCR steps, and the second step added a second sample barcode and Illumina TruSeq adapters. Libraries were sequenced on an Illumina NovaSeq with 2 x 150 bp paired-end reads. As for the original processing: The reads were demultiplexed and collapsed into UMI-guided consensus sequences using migec v1.2.7. With mixcr v2.1.11, UMI consensuses were aligned to TRA and TRB V and J templates and assembled into clonotypes. Clonotypes were classified as expanded or contracted when called significant by both edgeR and NoisET, with noise models trained on biological replicates. edgeR calls used a false discovery rate-adjusted p below 0.01 and a log2 fold-change threshold of 1. As an exploratory analysis of dynamics, PCA with hierarchical clustering was applied to max-normalized trajectories of the 1000 most abundant clonotypes. Each responding clone was given a CD4 or CD8 phenotype based on the CD4+ and CD8+ repertoires, which had been sequenced separately. The raw public data were reprocessed by TCRdb itself: fastp quality trimming at Q25, MiXCR clonotype calling, in-frame beta chains only. Merged by CDR3 protein, the rows form single entries marked with the most common genes and DNA. The V and J calls and clone size come from TCRdb's table, not from the authors' own analysis. For this sample the table gives around 100,000 distinct CDR3 sequences, of which around 10% were detected only once. The top ten clonotypes cover about 40% of the sample.

This sequence uses TRBV11-2 and TRBJ1-2; TRBD1 aligns with 8 central bases. Sequenced material: PBMCs or a T cell subset sorted from them (not recorded which). The receptor comes from a man aged 18-30 years who had mild COVID-19 (a few samples of this study predate the infection). The sample titles of this study are shuffled in the database, so cell type and time point are left out; the donor was told from shared clones. Read as DNA, the sequence is TGTGCCAGCAGCTTAGATCCTGGACAGGGAATCCTCACTGCCTATGGCTACACCTTC. This encodes CASSLDPGQGILTAYGYTF. Outside the CDR3, residues come from the reference TRBV11-2 and TRBJ1-2 proteins, so the full variable domain is: EAGVAQSPRYKIIEKRQSVAFWCNPISGHATLYWYQQILGQGPKLLIQFQNNGVVDDSQLPKDRFSAERLKGVDSTLKIQPAKLEDSAVYLCASSLDPGQGILTAYGYTFGSGTRLTVV.